These T cell receptor beta chains were read from a single sample in a study of blood T cells in healthy people across ages. TCRdb called the 5' RACE reads again in MiXCR, with one record for every CDR3 protein. The sample has 2 million or so distinct CDR3 sequences; less than 50% are singletons. Sequenced: blood. These receptors originate from a woman between 35 and 50 years old in good health. The CDR3 runs from the conserved cysteine through the conserved F or W. Fields, in order: J gene, D gene, clone size, V gene, CDR3 protein, CDR3 DNA. A D gene is named only where the DNA matches it firmly. Clone size is stated in some rows and not others, as once, few, many or a class when expanded.

j_gene: TRBJ1-2
d_gene: NA
abundance: NA
v_gene: TRBV2
CDR3aa: CASSVRTEYYGYTF
CDR3nt: TGTGCCAGCAGTGTTCGGACAGAATATTATGGCTACACCTTC

j_gene: TRBJ2-1
d_gene: TRBD1
abundance: many
v_gene: TRBV11-2
CDR3aa: CASSQGQVSYNEQFF
CDR3nt: TGTGCCAGCAGCCAGGGACAGGTTTCCTACAATGAGCAGTTCTTC

j_gene: TRBJ2-1
d_gene: TRBD1
abundance: NA
v_gene: TRBV7-2
CDR3aa: CASSLAPRAGGGNEQFF
CDR3nt: TGTGCCAGCAGCTTAGCCCCCCGGGCAGGGGGTGGGAATGAGCAGTTCTTC

j_gene: TRBJ1-2
d_gene: NA
abundance: NA
v_gene: TRBV28
CDR3aa: CASRLAYYGYTF
CDR3nt: TGTGCCAGCAGACTTGCTTACTATGGCTACACCTTC

j_gene: TRBJ1-1
d_gene: TRBD1
abundance: NA
v_gene: TRBV7-8
CDR3aa: CASSRGGQGIDRRAEAFF
CDR3nt: TGTGCCAGCAGCCGGGGGGGACAGGGGATTGATAGGAGGGCTGAAGCTTTCTTT

j_gene: TRBJ1-3
d_gene: NA
abundance: NA
v_gene: TRBV21-1
CDR3aa: CASSNGDRISGNTIYF
CDR3nt: TGTGCCAGCAGCAACGGGGACCGGATAAGTGGAAACACCATATATTTT

j_gene: TRBJ2-3
d_gene: NA
abundance: few
v_gene: TRBV29-1
CDR3aa: CSVEGIGTDTQYF
CDR3nt: TGCAGCGTTGAAGGGATCGGCACAGATACGCAGTATTTT

j_gene: TRBJ2-5
d_gene: NA
abundance: few
v_gene: TRBV4-2
CDR3aa: CASSELRGGMYQETQYF
CDR3nt: TGTGCCAGCAGCGAATTGAGGGGGGGCATGTACCAAGAGACCCAGTACTTC

j_gene: TRBJ2-1
d_gene: TRBD1
abundance: NA
v_gene: TRBV12-3/TRBV12-4
CDR3aa: CASRPIPQDRVIEQFF
CDR3nt: TGTGCCAGCAGACCAATACCCCAGGACAGGGTAATCGAGCAGTTCTTC

j_gene: TRBJ2-5
d_gene: NA
abundance: NA
v_gene: TRBV7-2
CDR3aa: CASSRTWGGPQETQYF
CDR3nt: TGTGCCAGCAGCAGAACCTGGGGGGGGCCCCAAGAGACCCAGTACTTC

j_gene: TRBJ2-5
d_gene: NA
abundance: NA
v_gene: TRBV7-9
CDR3aa: CASSLARGVKETQYF
CDR3nt: TGTGCCAGCAGCTTGGCCAGGGGAGTTAAAGAGACCCAGTACTTC

j_gene: TRBJ2-7
d_gene: NA
abundance: NA
v_gene: TRBV27
CDR3aa: CASSLDRTPDPYEQYF
CDR3nt: TGTGCCAGCAGTTTGGACCGGACACCGGATCCCTACGAGCAGTACTTC

j_gene: TRBJ1-2
d_gene: NA
abundance: NA
v_gene: TRBV29-1
CDR3aa: CSVESALLTF
CDR3nt: TGCAGCGTTGAATCAGCTCTTCTCACCTTC

j_gene: TRBJ2-2
d_gene: NA
abundance: NA
v_gene: TRBV15
CDR3aa: CATSRGPSVDTGELFF
CDR3nt: TGTGCCACCAGCAGAGGCCCTAGCGTGGACACCGGGGAGCTGTTTTTT

j_gene: TRBJ1-4
d_gene: TRBD1
abundance: NA
v_gene: TRBV7-9
CDR3aa: CASSLTGSGEKLFF
CDR3nt: TGTGCCAGCAGCCTGACAGGGTCGGGTGAAAAACTGTTTTTT

j_gene: TRBJ2-5
d_gene: TRBD2
abundance: few
v_gene: TRBV4-1
CDR3aa: CASSTGTSRSPGKETQYF
CDR3nt: TGCGCCAGCAGCACCGGGACTAGCCGGTCCCCCGGCAAAGAGACCCAGTACTTC

j_gene: TRBJ2-3
d_gene: NA
abundance: once
v_gene: TRBV7-6
CDR3aa: CASSLVPSATDTQYF
CDR3nt: TGTGCCAGCAGCTTAGTTCCTAGCGCCACAGATACGCAGTATTTT

j_gene: TRBJ1-1
d_gene: NA
abundance: few
v_gene: TRBV5-1
CDR3aa: CASSASTGGNTEAFF
CDR3nt: TGCGCCAGCAGCGCATCGACAGGTGGGAACACTGAAGCTTTCTTT

j_gene: TRBJ2-1
d_gene: NA
abundance: NA
v_gene: TRBV20-1
CDR3aa: CSARDHLRDLDYNEQFF
CDR3nt: TGCAGTGCTAGAGATCATCTTAGGGACCTCGACTACAATGAGCAGTTCTTC

j_gene: TRBJ1-2
d_gene: TRBD1
abundance: few
v_gene: TRBV6-6
CDR3aa: CASTPGTGVVIYGYTF
CDR3nt: TGTGCCAGCACACCCGGGACAGGGGTCGTTATCTATGGCTACACCTTC

j_gene: TRBJ1-6
d_gene: NA
abundance: few
v_gene: TRBV5-1
CDR3aa: CASSAGTAYNSPLHF
CDR3nt: TGCGCCAGCAGCGCAGGGACGGCGTATAATTCACCCCTCCACTTT

j_gene: TRBJ2-3
d_gene: TRBD2
abundance: few
v_gene: TRBV7-2
CDR3aa: CASSRERGSTDTQYF
CDR3nt: TGTGCCAGCAGCCGTGAGCGGGGGAGCACAGATACGCAGTATTTT

j_gene: TRBJ2-7
d_gene: NA
abundance: NA
v_gene: TRBV5-5
CDR3aa: CASSIGVGVSYEQYF
CDR3nt: TGTGCCAGCAGCATAGGTGTTGGGGTATCCTACGAGCAGTACTTC

j_gene: TRBJ2-7
d_gene: TRBD1
abundance: many
v_gene: TRBV4-1
CDR3aa: CASSQAGTGAYEQYF
CDR3nt: TGCGCCAGCAGCCAAGCGGGGACAGGGGCCTACGAGCAGTACTTC

j_gene: TRBJ2-6
d_gene: NA
abundance: once
v_gene: TRBV12-3/TRBV12-4
CDR3aa: CASNERGSGANVLTF
CDR3nt: TGTGCCAGCAACGAACGGGGCTCTGGGGCCAACGTCCTGACTTTC

j_gene: TRBJ2-3
d_gene: TRBD2
abundance: NA
v_gene: TRBV24-1
CDR3aa: CATSDFGKKRGGEDTQYF
CDR3nt: TGTGCCACCAGTGATTTTGGTAAGAAGCGGGGGGGCGAAGATACGCAGTATTTT

j_gene: TRBJ2-1
d_gene: NA
abundance: NA
v_gene: TRBV6-5
CDR3aa: CASSYSDRNYNEQFF
CDR3nt: TGTGCCAGCAGTTACTCGGACCGAAACTACAATGAGCAGTTCTTC

j_gene: TRBJ2-1
d_gene: NA
abundance: NA
v_gene: TRBV18
CDR3aa: CASSPTGIRNEQFF
CDR3nt: TGTGCCAGCTCCCCCACGGGGATAAGGAATGAGCAGTTCTTC